The next 6 T cell receptor beta chains were all read from a single sample in a study of beta chain features in type 1 diabetes. General observations from the study: For Type 1 diabetes patients, all four CD4+ subsets carried TCRB CDR3s that were moderately but significantly shorter.

cDNA synthesis used the whole RNA isolate, giving expressed TCRB sequences. TCRdb keeps only in-frame clones here, not all; method: immunoSEQ multiplex PCR. The sample consists of about 710,000 clones, roughly 13% of them appearing once. Their cognate antigens are unknown. Sequenced input: naive CD4+ T cells from blood. Receptors originate from a man younger than 30 with type 1 diabetes.

As concerns this clone: Additional DNA sequences in this sample encode the identical CDR3. This chain connects TRBV29-1 to TRBJ1-5; D possibly corresponds to TRBD1 (5 bases). The CDR3 is made up of 13 amino acids. The V gene lost 4 bases and the J gene lost 7 bases, with 14 bases spanning the gap. Germline V gene lookup returns CDR1 SQVTM and CDR2 ANQGSEA. The CDR3 sequence is CSVGTGLNQPQHF. The DNA of the CDR3 is TGCAGCGTTGGAACAGGTTTAAACCAGCCCCAGCATTTT.

This clone was observed a handful of times. Other DNA sequences in the sample encode the same CDR3. V and J are TRBV2 and TRBJ1-4; D uncertain. The CDR3 sequence is 14 residues long. The V and J ends lost 6 bases and 7 bases respectively, with 15 bases between them. In germline, CDR1 is SNHLY, CDR2 FYNNEI. The CDR3 DNA is TGTGCCAGCAGGGCCAGAGCCGTCGGTGAAAAACTGTTTTTT. It is translated as CASRARAVGEKLFF.

The chain combines TRBV5-1 with TRBJ1-2; D is unresolved. Trimming took off 1 base at V and 6 bases at J, with 16 bases between the two ends. The germline CDR1 and CDR2 sequences are SGHRS and YFSETQ. This CDR3 spans 15 amino acids. CDR3 DNA sequence: TGCGCCAGCAGCTTGAGCGTCACGGTGGACGATGGCTACACCTTC. Translating it yields CASSLSVTVDDGYTF.

This clone was seen a handful of times. The chain recombines TRBV7-2 with TRBJ1-3, with D uncertain. Per germline, CDR1 SGHTA and CDR2 FQGNSA. Trimming left V 1 base short and J 2 bases short, with 6 bases between. The CDR3 length is 14 residues. CDR3 nucleotide sequence: TGTGCCAGCAGCTTAGGGCAGACTGGAAACACCATATATTTT. Protein: CASSLGQTGNTIYF.

The chain couples TRBV7-2 to TRBJ1-1; TRBD1 matches at 7 bases. The V segment lost 1 base and the J segment 10 bases; nucleotides outside the gene matches: 9. There are 14 residues in the CDR3. From germline, CDR1 is SGHTA and CDR2 FQGNSA. The CDR3 DNA sequence: TGTGCCAGCAGCTTAGTGGAAGGGGGCGTTTCAGCTTTCTTT. As protein: CASSLVEGGVSAFF.

The genes are TRBV4-3 and TRBJ1-2; the D is unclear. CDR3 size: 16 residues. V shed 1 base and J shed 4 bases, with 16 bases lying between them. Germline CDR1 LGHNA, CDR2 YSLEER. The CDR3 DNA is TGCGCCAGCAGCCAAGCTGCCAGGCCTAGTACCTATGGCTACACCTTC. Translation: CASSQAARPSTYGYTF.